One sample yielded the 21 T cell receptor beta chains listed below, sequenced in a study of T cells in Graves' hyperthyroidism and ophthalmopathy (dated by TCRdb to between 2019 and 2020). Library prep was done by multiplex PCR. Sequencing took place on an Illumina HiSeq 2000. The TCR beta CDR3 regions were amplified from the RNA transcripts. The first round of RT-PCR for the TCR CDR3 was performed with the HTBI primer set and the Qiagen OneStep RT-PCR kit. TCRdb trimmed the raw reads at Q25, called clones with MiXCR and kept productive beta chains. Every CDR3 protein is listed once, alongside the most common genes and DNA of its rows. This sample is represented by about 770,000 distinct CDR3 sequences; roughly a sixth of them were singletons. The ten largest clones add up to 16% of the sample. The sample comprised blood. Receptors were obtained from a woman between 45 and 60 years old with Graves' hyperthyroidism that later progressed to Graves' ophthalmopathy.

This clonotype was picked up many times. This rearrangement joins TRBV20-1 to TRBJ2-7; D is unresolved. Deletions cut 3 bases from V and 0 bases from J, with 18 bases between. The V gene's germline CDR1 is DFQATT and CDR2 SNEGSKA (reference sequence). The length of the CDR3 is 16 residues. The CDR3 loop reads CSASPFTRTSSYEQYF. CDR3 sequence (DNA): TGCAGTGCTAGCCCCTTTACACGGACCAGCTCCTACGAGCAGTACTTC.

This clonotype has a handful of counts. The chain has TRBV9 and TRBJ2-1; the D call may be TRBD1 or TRBD2 (5 bases each). The CDR3 sequence is 15 residues long. Between the trimmed V and J ends, which lost 3 bases and 2 bases, there was a span of 12 bases. Germline V gene sequence: CDR1 SGDLS, CDR2 YYNGEE. Here the CDR3 reads CASSEGPGPYNEQFF. In DNA, the CDR3 is TGTGCCAGCAGCGAGGGACCGGGGCCCTACAATGAGCAGTTCTTC.

This clonotype was seen a few times. J is TRBJ1-2 and V is TRBV12-3 or TRBV12-4; D is perhaps TRBD1 (5 bases). The germline V and J ends were trimmed by 6 bases and 6 bases, with 14 bases remaining between them. The CDR3 is 13 residues long. CDR3 region: CASRSQGIHGYTF. In DNA, the CDR3 is TGTGCCAGCAGATCCCAGGGTATCCATGGCTACACCTTC.

This clonotype was detected a few times. This chain links TRBV29-1 with TRBJ2-7; D gene uncertain. The V and J ends lost 0 bases and 3 bases respectively, with 6 bases between them. Looked up from germline, CDR1 is SQVTM and CDR2 is ANQGSEA. The CDR3 has 12 residues. DNA of the CDR3: TGCAGCGTTGAAGATCTAAGCTACGAGCAGTACTTC. Translation: CSVEDLSYEQYF.

In its sample, this clonotype was seen many times. The rearrangement joins TRBV7-2 to TRBJ1-2; TRBD1 is a possible D gene (5 bases). V was trimmed by 0 bases and J by 5 bases, leaving 16 bases between them. This CDR3 contains 16 residues. Germline V gene lookup returns CDR1 SGHTA and CDR2 FQGNSA. CDR3 sequence: CASSLALPGTGYGYTF. The CDR3 coding sequence is TGTGCCAGCAGCTTAGCGCTTCCCGGGACGGGGTATGGCTACACCTTC.

This clonotype was detected many times. The V and J genes are TRBV12-3 or TRBV12-4 and TRBJ1-1; 7 bases line up with TRBD1. V gave up 7 bases and J gave up 6 bases; unmatched junction bases: 11. The CDR3 is 14 residues long. CDR3 amino acids: CASNYDRVSAEAFF. CDR3 nucleotides: TGTGCCAGCAATTATGACAGGGTATCCGCTGAAGCTTTCTTT.

The chain has TRBV7-2 and TRBJ2-3, with unresolved D. The CDR3 length is 13 residues. Between the trimmed V and J ends, which lost 2 bases and 6 bases, there was a span of 9 bases. Germline CDR1 reads SGHTA; CDR2 reads FQGNSA. CDR3 nucleotide sequence: TGTGCCAGCAGCTTATTTGGGGTTGATACGCAGTATTTT. Protein sequence: CASSLFGVDTQYF.

This rearrangement joins TRBV6-5 to TRBJ2-7; D remains unclear. The CDR3 is 13 residues long. V was trimmed by 2 bases and J by 1 base, leaving 6 bases between them. Germline V gives CDR1 MNHEY, CDR2 SVGAGI. CDR3 nucleotides: TGTGCCAGCAGTTACGGGTGGTCCTACGAGCAGTACTTC. Translated: CASSYGWSYEQYF.

This clonotype occurred many times. The chain combines TRBV5-1 with TRBJ1-1; D ambiguous. Germline V lookup: CDR1 SGHRS, CDR2 YFSETQ. The CDR3 is 13 amino acids. The germline V and J ends were trimmed by 2 bases and 0 bases, with 5 bases remaining between them. This CDR3 reads CASSFEVNTEAFF. CDR3 sequence (DNA): TGCGCCAGCAGCTTTGAGGTGAACACTGAAGCTTTCTTT. Full variable domain (missing parts from reference TRBV5-1 and TRBJ1-1): KAGVTQTPRYLIKTRGQQVTLSCSPISGHRSVSWYQQTPGQGLQFLFEYFSETQRNKGNFPGRFSGRQFSNSRSEMNVSTLELGDSALYLCASSFEVNTEAFFGQGTRLTVV.

This clonotype was seen ten or more times. The gene calls are TRBV2 and TRBJ1-2, with 7 bases fitting TRBD1. The CDR3 consists of 13 residues. Germline assignment: CDR1 SNHLY and CDR2 FYNNEI. V trimming: 8 bases; J trimming: 0 bases; junction bases outside the gene matches: 3. CDR3 DNA sequence: TGTGCCAGCCGGGGACAGCCTAACTATGGCTACACCTTC. Protein sequence: CASRGQPNYGYTF.

The J gene is TRBJ1-3, the V gene TRBV6-1; TRBD1 might be the D (5 bases). The CDR3 has 15 amino acids. Trimming cost V 5 bases and J 4 bases, with 15 bases left between them. Germline CDR1 MNHNS, CDR2 SASEGT. CDR3 in amino acids: CASSNQRGFGNTIYF. In nucleotides, the CDR3 is TGTGCCAGCAGTAATCAGAGGGGTTTCGGAAACACCATATATTTT.

The table lists this clonotype with a few counts. The rearrangement uses TRBV29-1 and TRBJ2-7; 8 positions agree with TRBD1. The V and J ends lost 5 bases and 3 bases, in that order; junction bases with no gene match: 6. The CDR3 is 13 amino acids. From germline, CDR1 is SQVTM and CDR2 ANQGSEA. This CDR3 reads CSVWTGIGYEQYF. As DNA, the CDR3 is TGCAGCGTTTGGACAGGGATTGGCTACGAGCAGTACTTC.

The V call is TRBV11-2, the J call TRBJ2-3, with D unclear. V was trimmed by 5 bases and J by 0 bases, leaving 15 bases between them. The CDR3 consists of 16 residues. Germline V lookup: CDR1 SGHAT, CDR2 FQNNGV. The CDR3 here is CASSLGNGISTDTQYF. For the CDR3, the DNA is TGTGCCAGCAGCCTGGGGAACGGAATTAGCACAGATACGCAGTATTTT.

This clonotype has at least ten counts. J is TRBJ2-1 and V is TRBV2, with D possibly TRBD1 on 5 matching bases. In germline, CDR1 is SNHLY, CDR2 FYNNEI. Trimming took off 0 bases at V and 0 bases at J, with 12 bases between the two ends. This CDR3 is built from 17 residues. The CDR3 region is CASSEALRTPSYNEQFF. The CDR3 nucleotides read TGTGCCAGCAGTGAAGCGCTTCGGACACCCTCCTACAATGAGCAGTTCTTC. The full variable domain, rest sourced from reference TRBV2 and TRBJ2-1, is EPEVTQTPSHQVTQMGQEVILRCVPISNHLYFYWYRQILGQKVEFLVSFYNNEISEKSEIFDDQFSVERPDGSNFTLKIRSTKLEDSAMYFCASSEALRTPSYNEQFFGPGTRLTVL.

Many counts were recorded for this clonotype. J is TRBJ2-1 and V is TRBV2; D is undetermined. V was trimmed by 5 bases and J by 6 bases, leaving 11 bases between them. The CDR3 has 13 amino acids. From germline, CDR1 is SNHLY and CDR2 FYNNEI. CDR3 protein: CASSFGPANEQFF. The CDR3 coding sequence is TGTGCCAGCAGTTTCGGACCGGCCAATGAGCAGTTCTTC.

This chain uses TRBV7-9 with TRBJ2-5, with TRBD1 as a possible D gene (6 bases). Germline V lookup: CDR1 SEHNR, CDR2 FQNEAQ (reference sequence). V shed 9 bases and J shed 4 bases, with 18 bases lying between them. This CDR3 region has 14 residues. Here the CDR3 reads CARPGETAIETQYF. CDR3 DNA: TGTGCCAGACCAGGGGAGACCGCCATAGAGACCCAGTACTTC.

This clonotype was detected ten times or more. V and J are TRBV2 and TRBJ1-2; D gene unclear. The CDR3 spans 13 residues. Per germline, CDR1 SNHLY and CDR2 FYNNEI. V lost 4 bases to trimming and J lost 4 bases, with 10 bases between them. CDR3: CASSGEGFYGYTF. The CDR3 bases are TGTGCCAGCAGTGGGGAAGGTTTCTATGGCTACACCTTC.

This clonotype was recorded at least ten times. The rearrangement links TRBV6-1 to TRBJ1-1; D not resolved. V was cut by 4 bases and J by 0 bases, with 9 bases left in between. This CDR3 is 14 amino acids long. Germline V lookup: CDR1 MNHNS, CDR2 SASEGT. The CDR3 bases are TGTGCCAGCAGTGTGACATCTATGAACACTGAAGCTTTCTTT. Residues: CASSVTSMNTEAFF.

The rearrangement uses TRBV7-9 and TRBJ1-2; 9 positions match TRBD1. J was trimmed by 3 bases and V by 7 bases; bases with no gene match: 9. Germline assignment: CDR1 SEHNR and CDR2 FQNEAQ (reference sequence). This CDR3 spans 15 amino acids. CDR3 sequence: CASKLEQGADYGYTF. DNA for the CDR3: TGTGCCAGCAAGCTGGAACAGGGGGCAGACTATGGCTACACCTTC.

This clonotype was observed at least ten times. The chain combines TRBV20-1 with TRBJ2-5; weak D call: TRBD2 (6 bases). Trimming pared 4 bases from V and 5 bases from J, leaving 23 bases between. The CDR3 extends over 16 amino acids. The V gene's germline CDR1 is DFQATT and CDR2 SNEGSKA (reference sequence). CDR3 nucleotide sequence: TGCAGTGCTACCCACCGGGACTGGACGTCTTTGGAGACCCAGTACTTC. Its protein is CSATHRDWTSLETQYF.

This clonotype was found a few times. The genes are TRBV7-3 and TRBJ2-6; D is undetermined. Germline CDR1 is SGHTA and CDR2 is FQGTGA. The germline V and J ends were trimmed by 5 bases and 0 bases, with 5 bases remaining between them. The CDR3 is made up of 14 amino acids. The CDR3 DNA reads as TGTGCCAGCAGCCCTCTCTCTGGGGCCAACGTCCTGACTTTC. Translated: CASSPLSGANVLTF.